This T cell receptor beta chain was recorded in a study of cytomegalovirus exposure and HLA in healthy donors. Points from the study as a whole: Specificity of three CMV-associated chains for CMV antigens was verified in vitro.

The validation cohort, a group of roughly 120 subjects, included the donors and was separate from the approximately 660-subject first cohort. Using immunoSEQ multiplex PCR, the repertoire was profiled, and TCRdb retains in-frame clones only, with some absent. The sample holds fewer than 150,000 clones, about 86% seen once. As regards this clone: The antigen remains unidentified.

CDR1 LGHNA and CDR2 YNFKEQ come from the germline V gene. The J segment lost 3 bases and the V segment lost 6 bases, leaving 10 bases of the junction unmatched. This CDR3 region has 16 residues. The sample consisted of PBMCs. The source of this sequence is a young woman in good health and CMV-seropositive. V usage is TRBV4-2 and J usage is TRBJ1-2; the match to TRBD1 covers 10 bases. CDR3 amino acids: CASSDLGQGPDYGYTF. The CDR3 nucleotides read TGTGCCAGCAGTGACCTGGGACAGGGGCCGGACTATGGCTACACCTTC.